The clone carrying this T cell receptor (beta chain) appeared many times. Its antigen remains unknown. The data derive from a study of blood T cells in healthy people across ages. Whole-study results and caveats: Comparison with aged donors showed that long-lived donors had more naive CD4+ cells and higher diversity.

Total RNA was extracted at no less than 6 micrograms per sample. A sample-barcoded 5' primer and a J-beta primer mix were used in a second PCR of about 6 to 12 cycles. TCRdb re-called the 5' RACE reads with MiXCR, one entry per CDR3 protein. The table has about 700,000 distinct CDR3 sequences, about 30% seen once. The CDR3 covers 13 residues. Looked up from germline, CDR1 is MDHEN and CDR2 is SYDVKM. V lost 2 bases and J 5 bases, leaving 9 bases between the germline ends. The sequenced sample consisted of blood. The receptor's source is a woman older than 75 in good health. The V gene is TRBV28, the J gene TRBJ2-5; TRBD2 is a possible D gene (6 bases). CDR3 amino acids: CASSLLGRETQYF. CDR3 nucleotides: TGTGCCAGCAGTTTACTGGGGAGGGAGACCCAGTACTTC.